A single sample is the source of the 31 T cell receptor beta chains below, sequenced in a study of beta chain features in type 1 diabetes. cDNA synthesis used the whole RNA isolate, giving expressed TCRB sequences. The data were produced by immunoSEQ multiplex PCR, yet TCRdb's version contains in-frame clones alone and is incomplete. The table records hundreds of thousands of clones, approximately 12% of them present only once. Material for sequencing was naive CD4+ T cells from blood. The receptors were gathered from a man between 18 and 35 years old in good health.

Turning to this clone: The sample has other DNA sequences that encode this CDR3 too. V usage is TRBV7-3 and J usage is TRBJ2-3; 8 bases fit TRBD1. V was clipped by 3 bases and J by 6 bases; unmatched bases: 2. From germline, CDR1 is SGHTA and CDR2 FQGTGA. The length of the CDR3 is 13 residues. CDR3 region: CASSLTGADTQYF. In nucleotides, the CDR3 is TGTGCCAGCAGCTTGACAGGGGCCGATACGCAGTATTTT.

The V and J genes are TRBV28 and TRBJ1-1, with unresolved D. Trimming shortened V by 7 bases and J by 2 bases, and 8 bases separated the two germline ends. The germline CDR1 and CDR2 sequences are MDHEN and SYDVKM. The CDR3 spans 12 residues. Here the CDR3 reads CASKLTNTEAFF. CDR3 nucleotide sequence: TGTGCCAGCAAGTTAACAAACACTGAAGCTTTCTTT.

This clone turned up a few times. The chain links TRBV29-1 to TRBJ2-2; 9 bases align to TRBD2. Trimming at V came to 4 bases and at J to 4 bases, leaving 7 bases not matched to a gene. Germline CDR1 reads SQVTM; CDR2 reads ANQGSEA. The length of the CDR3 is 15 residues. Written as DNA, the CDR3 is TGCAGCGTTGCGGGACTAGCCGGGGGCACCGGGGAGCTGTTTTTT. It encodes CSVAGLAGGTGELFF.

Only a few counts were recorded for this clone. This CDR3 is CASSPGTVTYYEQYF. CDR3 sequence (DNA): TGTGCCAGCAGCCCCGGGACAGTAACTTACTACGAGCAGTACTTC. The chain is built from TRBV7-8 and TRBJ2-7; 7 positions agree with TRBD1. V was clipped by 5 bases and J by 3 bases; unmatched bases: 10. The CDR3 runs to 15 residues. From germline, CDR1 is SGHVS and CDR2 FQNEAQ.

The chain couples TRBV4-1 to TRBJ2-1, with D possibly being TRBD1 (7 bases). Per germline, CDR1 MGHRA and CDR2 YSYEKL. V lost 4 bases to trimming and J lost 1 base, with 17 bases between them. CDR3 length: 17 residues. CDR3 DNA: TGCGCCAGCAGCCCCCTAGGGCAGGGGGGTTCCTACAATGAGCAGTTCTTC. Protein: CASSPLGQGGSYNEQFF.

The rearrangement links TRBV28 to TRBJ2-7, with TRBD1 matching over 11 bases. Germline CDR1 reads MDHEN; CDR2 reads SYDVKM. After removal of 10 bases from V and 4 bases from J, the junction contained 12 bases not matched to a gene. This CDR3 has 15 residues. CDR3 bases: TGTGCCATTCAAACCGGGACAGGGGGGCAGTACGAGCAGTACTTC. As protein: CAIQTGTGGQYEQYF. Full variable domain (missing parts from reference TRBV28 and TRBJ2-7): DVKVTQSSRYLVKRTGEKVFLECVQDMDHENMFWYRQDPGLGLRLIYFSYDVKMKEKGDIPEGYSVSREKKERFSLILESASTNQTSMYLCAIQTGTGGQYEQYFGPGTRLTVT.

This clone appeared a few times. The chain employs TRBV11-2 and TRBJ2-1; 9 bases map to TRBD1. The V segment lost 4 bases and the J segment 1 base; nucleotides outside the gene matches: 5. This CDR3 contains 16 residues. Per the germline V gene, CDR1 is SGHAT and CDR2 is FQNNGV. The CDR3 spells CASSSRGTGSYNEQFF. The CDR3 region has the DNA TGTGCCAGCAGCTCCCGAGGGACAGGGTCCTACAATGAGCAGTTCTTC.

This chain joins TRBV7-2 and TRBJ2-7, with TRBD1 matching 12 bases. This CDR3 spans 15 amino acids. J was trimmed by 9 bases and V by 0 bases; bases with no gene match: 6. From germline, CDR1 is SGHTA and CDR2 FQGNSA. The CDR3 nucleotides read TGTGCCAGCAGCTTAGCGGGACAGGGGGCGGTTCGGCAGTACTTC. It translates to CASSLAGQGAVRQYF.

There are a few counts of this clone. This chain links TRBV7-8 with TRBJ2-7, with 7 bases aligning to TRBD2. V lost 5 bases, J lost 0 bases, and 10 bases stayed unmatched. From germline, CDR1 is SGHVS and CDR2 FQNEAQ. The CDR3 is made up of 16 amino acids. The CDR3 DNA is TGTGCCAGCAGCCTAGTGGGCGGGAGCCGCTCCTACGAGCAGTACTTC. It yields the protein CASSLVGGSRSYEQYF. Together with reference TRBV7-8 and TRBJ2-7, the CDR3 gives the full variable domain: GAGVSQSPRYKVAKRGQDVALRCDPISGHVSLFWYQQALGQGPEFLTYFQNEAQLDKSGLPSDRFFAERPEGSVSTLKIQRTQQEDSAVYLCASSLVGGSRSYEQYFGPGTRLTVT.

This clone was seen more than once but under ten times. The chain combines TRBV30 with TRBJ2-3; 12 nucleotides align to TRBD2. V lost 2 bases, J lost 2 bases, and 5 bases stayed unmatched. The CDR3 extends over 16 amino acids. CDR1 and CDR2 (germline): GTSNPN, SVGIG (reference sequence). The CDR3 is CAWSLGLAGHTDTQYF. CDR3 bases: TGTGCCTGGAGTTTGGGACTAGCGGGTCACACAGATACGCAGTATTTT.

V is TRBV11-2 and J is TRBJ2-5; 7 nucleotides match TRBD2. Germline CDR1 SGHAT, CDR2 FQNNGV. This CDR3 region has 15 residues. V shed 5 bases, J shed 2 bases, and the junction held 8 bases outside the gene matches. CDR3 sequence reads: CASSPRVGGQETQYF. The DNA for the CDR3 is TGTGCCAGCAGCCCCCGCGTGGGGGGGCAAGAGACCCAGTACTTC.

V is TRBV7-8 and J is TRBJ2-1; D gene uncertain. The CDR3 runs to 11 residues. The germline gives CDR1 SGHVS, CDR2 FQNEAQ. The germline V and J ends were trimmed by 7 bases and 9 bases, with 10 bases remaining between them. The CDR3 here is CASTPSFEQFF. The CDR3 coding sequence is TGTGCCAGCACCCCTTCTTTTGAGCAGTTCTTC. The complete variable domain, with remaining parts taken from reference TRBV7-8 and TRBJ2-1, reads GAGVSQSPRYKVAKRGQDVALRCDPISGHVSLFWYQQALGQGPEFLTYFQNEAQLDKSGLPSDRFFAERPEGSVSTLKIQRTQQEDSAVYLCASTPSFEQFFGPGTRLTVL.

In this sample, this clone turned up a few times. This chain uses TRBV19 with TRBJ2-7, with D possibly matching TRBD1 (7 bases). The V gene's germline CDR1 is LNHDA and CDR2 SQIVND (reference sequence). V was trimmed by 5 bases and J by 4 bases, leaving 18 bases between them. The CDR3 length is 15 residues. The DNA of the CDR3 is TGTGCCAGTAGTGCCCCCGAGACAGGGAGGTACGAGCAGTACTTC. This encodes CASSAPETGRYEQYF.

The chain joins TRBV5-1 to TRBJ2-2, with a tentative D call TRBD2 (6 bases). Looked up from germline, CDR1 is SGHRS and CDR2 is YFSETQ. With 4 bases removed from V and 6 bases from J, the gap between germline ends came to 25 bases. This CDR3 contains 18 residues. The CDR3 DNA reads TGCGCCAGCAGCCCCCCTAGCGCCAAAAATCCCCCTTCCGGGGAGCTGTTTTTT. The encoded protein is CASSPPSAKNPPSGELFF.

The V gene is TRBV28, the J gene TRBJ1-5, with TRBD1 matching over 7 bases. Losses at the gene ends were 5 bases for V and 7 bases for J; bases not matched to a gene: 2. Germline CDR1 and CDR2: MDHEN and SYDVKM. The CDR3 extends over 12 amino acids. The CDR3 loop reads CASSDRDQPQHF. The CDR3 nucleotides are TGTGCCAGCAGTGACAGGGACCAGCCCCAGCATTTT. Drawing the rest from reference TRBV28 and TRBJ1-5, the complete variable domain is DVKVTQSSRYLVKRTGEKVFLECVQDMDHENMFWYRQDPGLGLRLIYFSYDVKMKEKGDIPEGYSVSREKKERFSLILESASTNQTSMYLCASSDRDQPQHFGDGTRLSIL.

This clone came up many times. This chain connects TRBV7-9 to TRBJ2-4; maybe TRBD2 (5 bases). Trimming shortened V by 5 bases and J by 0 bases, and 11 bases separated the two germline ends. CDR1 and CDR2 from the germline V gene are SEHNR and FQNEAQ (reference sequence). The CDR3 loop spans 15 amino acids. The CDR3 coding sequence is TGTGCCAGCAGCCCCGGGAAGCTAGCCAAAAACATTCAGTACTTC. It translates to CASSPGKLAKNIQYF.

The chain joins TRBV7-2 to TRBJ2-7, with 7 bases matching TRBD2. J gave up 5 bases and V 1 base, and 8 bases lay outside the gene matches. Germline V lookup: CDR1 SGHTA, CDR2 FQGNSA. There are 15 residues in the CDR3. The CDR3 is CASSLGGWAGDEQYF. The DNA of the CDR3 is TGTGCCAGCAGCTTAGGGGGATGGGCGGGGGACGAGCAGTACTTC.

V is TRBV18 and J is TRBJ2-1; the D gene is possibly TRBD1 (7 bases). Per the germline V gene, CDR1 is KGHSH and CDR2 is LQKENI. With 4 bases removed from V and 9 bases from J, the gap between germline ends came to 16 bases. The CDR3 spans 14 residues. The CDR3 DNA sequence: TGTGCCAGCTCACTCCAGGGGGAGGTGAGTGAGCAGTTCTTC. It encodes CASSLQGEVSEQFF.

The table lists this clone with a few counts. This CDR3 is CASSSSSGAYNEQFF. The DNA for the CDR3 is TGTGCCAGCAGCTCATCTAGCGGGGCGTACAATGAGCAGTTCTTC. The V and J genes are TRBV7-2 and TRBJ2-1, with TRBD2 identical over 9 bases. CDR3 length: 15 amino acids. Per the germline V gene, CDR1 is SGHTA and CDR2 is FQGNSA. Germline trimming cut 4 bases from V and 4 bases from J; bases unmatched to any gene: 5.

The rearrangement uses TRBV15 and TRBJ1-2; D perhaps matches TRBD1 (6 bases). V lost 1 base, J lost 7 bases, and 10 bases lay in between. Germline CDR1 is LNHNV and CDR2 is YYDKDF (reference sequence). The CDR3 has 13 amino acids. Here the CDR3 reads CATSRAGQSGYTF. CDR3 DNA sequence: TGTGCCACCAGCAGAGCCGGACAGTCTGGCTACACCTTC.

This clone was counted only a few times. V is TRBV5-1 and J is TRBJ1-5; D unresolved. The length of the CDR3 is 15 residues. V lost 0 bases and J 5 bases, leaving 12 bases between the germline ends. Germline-derived CDR1 and CDR2 are SGHRS and YFSETQ. For the CDR3, the DNA is TGCGCCAGCAGCTTGGCCGGCGGGCGGGATCAGCCCCAGCATTTT. Encoded protein: CASSLAGGRDQPQHF.

This clone was counted between two and nine times. The chain has TRBV5-4 and TRBJ1-1, with 7 bases aligning to TRBD1. This CDR3 has 11 amino acids. Germline V gene lookup returns CDR1 SGHNT and CDR2 YYREEE (reference sequence). The V and J ends lost 5 bases and 8 bases, in that order; junction bases with no gene match: 3. The CDR3 is CASRDRSEAFF. In nucleotides, the CDR3 is TGTGCCAGCAGGGACAGGAGCGAAGCTTTCTTT.

The chain links TRBV2 to TRBJ2-3; the match to TRBD2 covers 7 bases. V was pared by 6 bases and J by 2 bases, with 5 bases of the junction left unmatched. CDR1 SNHLY and CDR2 FYNNEI come from the germline V gene. The CDR3 consists of 14 residues. The CDR3 region is CASSSGLNTDTQYF. DNA for the CDR3: TGTGCCAGCAGCTCGGGACTAAACACAGATACGCAGTATTTT. The variable domain in full, with the rest retrieved from reference TRBV2 and TRBJ2-3, is EPEVTQTPSHQVTQMGQEVILRCVPISNHLYFYWYRQILGQKVEFLVSFYNNEISEKSEIFDDQFSVERPDGSNFTLKIRSTKLEDSAMYFCASSSGLNTDTQYFGPGTRLTVL.

The chain is built from TRBV10-3 and TRBJ2-4; D possibly corresponds to TRBD1 (5 bases). Trimming removed 2 bases at V and 0 bases at J, with 8 bases between. The CDR3 has 15 amino acids. Germline CDR1 and CDR2: ENHRY and SYGVKD. The CDR3 is CAISEVQGAKNIQYF. Here the CDR3 DNA reads TGTGCCATCAGTGAGGTCCAGGGAGCCAAAAACATTCAGTACTTC.

This clone was observed a handful of times. The genes are TRBV9 and TRBJ2-5; TRBD1 is a possible D gene (6 bases). V lost 0 bases and J 4 bases, leaving 13 bases between the germline ends. Germline values: CDR1 SGDLS, CDR2 YYNGEE. The CDR3 contains 15 residues. Written as DNA, the CDR3 is TGTGCCAGCAGCGTAGAAGGGGGTGACTTAGAGACCCAGTACTTC. This encodes CASSVEGGDLETQYF.

In this sample, this clone turned up many times. This chain joins TRBV23-1 and TRBJ2-5, with a possible D match to TRBD2 (6 bases). TRBV23-1 is recorded as an ORF, its role being uncertain. V lost 5 bases, J lost 4 bases, and 8 bases lay in between. There are 12 residues in the CDR3. In nucleotides, the CDR3 is TGCGCCAGCAGTGTGGGGGGAGAGACCCAGTACTTC. Translation gives CASSVGGETQYF.

This clone was counted only a few times. The chain recombines TRBV29-1 with TRBJ1-4, with D possibly TRBD1 on 6 matching bases. Germline lookup yields CDR1 SQVTM and CDR2 ANQGSEA. The CDR3 totals 13 residues. V lost 3 bases, J lost 7 bases, and 12 bases lay in between. The CDR3 DNA reads TGCAGCGTTGACGGTCAGGGGAGTGAAAAACTGTTTTTT. Its translation is CSVDGQGSEKLFF.

The chain carries TRBV6-6 and TRBJ2-7, with TRBD2 matching 11 bases. V shed 8 bases and J 3 bases; nucleotides not matched to a gene: 9. The CDR3 is 15 amino acids. Germline V gene lookup returns CDR1 MNHNY and CDR2 SVGAGI (reference sequence). Here the CDR3 reads CASSSAGTSGYEQYF. The CDR3 DNA is TGTGCCAGCTCGTCAGCCGGGACTAGCGGCTACGAGCAGTACTTC.

The chain combines TRBV30 with TRBJ1-5; D uncertain. Germline V gene sequence: CDR1 GTSNPN, CDR2 SVGIG (reference sequence). The CDR3 runs to 13 residues. V gave up 0 bases and J gave up 4 bases, with 7 bases separating them. CDR3 nucleotide sequence: TGTGCCTGGAGTGTACAGCCGAATCAGCCCCAGCATTTT. It specifies CAWSVQPNQPQHF. Full variable domain (outside the CDR3, taken from reference TRBV30 and TRBJ1-5): SQTIHQWPATLVQPVGSPLSLECTVEGTSNPNLYWYRQAAGRGLQLLFYSVGIGQISSEVPQNLSASRPQDRQFILSSKKLLLSDSGFYLCAWSVQPNQPQHFGDGTRLSIL.

This chain links TRBV29-1 with TRBJ1-2; perhaps TRBD1 as D (6 bases). Trimming removed 7 bases from V and 0 bases from J, with 15 bases in between. Looked up from germline, CDR1 is SQVTM and CDR2 is ANQGSEA. The CDR3 is 14 amino acids. CDR3 sequence reads: CSANSRGANYGYTF. In DNA form, the CDR3 reads TGCAGCGCCAACTCCAGGGGTGCTAACTATGGCTACACCTTC.

The chain couples TRBV5-4 to TRBJ2-3; 13 positions agree with TRBD2. The CDR3 extends over 17 amino acids. Trimming at V came to 3 bases and at J to 1 base, leaving 5 bases not matched to a gene. Per germline, CDR1 SGHNT and CDR2 YYREEE (reference sequence). This CDR3 reads CASSSGLAGYGTDTQYF. The CDR3 nucleotides read TGTGCCAGCAGCTCGGGACTAGCGGGATACGGCACAGATACGCAGTATTTT.